A selection of T cell receptor beta chains follows, all from one sample in a study of cytomegalovirus exposure and HLA in healthy donors. Profiled with immunoSEQ multiplex PCR; TCRdb holds only in-frame clones, not every one. Of approximately 290,000 clones in the sample, about four fifths were seen once. Sample: PBMCs. Every receptor here comes from a girl aged 2 to 10 in good health and CMV-seronegative. CDR3s include the opening cysteine and the closing phenylalanine or tryptophan. Each record gives: clone size, V gene, CDR3 protein. The listing skips clone size in some rows; elsewhere it reads once, few, many or a size class.

size: .
V: TRBV7-6
CDR3: CASSRGTGVTEAFF

size: few
V: TRBV27
CDR3: CASSPRLAGAGETQYF

size: .
V: TRBV7-9
CDR3: CASSLITNRAPFYEQYF

size: .
V: TRBV7-2
CDR3: CASSFSPAPRSPLHF

size: .
V: TRBV25-1
CDR3: CASSEFTPPRTYEQYF

size: .
V: TRBV5-4
CDR3: CASSLWSLTGRSGNTIYF

size: .
V: TRBV16
CDR3: CASSQSGVNTEAFF

size: once
V: TRBV29-1
CDR3: CSVGPTQDEQFF

size: .
V: TRBV5-1
CDR3: CASRITGATEQYF

size: .
V: TRBV5-1
CDR3: CASSHWTGETDTQYF

size: .
V: TRBV27
CDR3: CASSLSTGGPYEQYF

size: .
V: TRBV19
CDR3: CASRQDEAFF

size: .
V: TRBV7-3
CDR3: CASSPSWGGPNTGELFF

size: .
V: TRBV19
CDR3: CASSIDVSGGTEAFF

size: .
V: TRBV7-6
CDR3: CASRLFIRGGEQYF

size: .
V: TRBV9
CDR3: CASSHPGTGNSPLHF

size: few
V: TRBV27
CDR3: CASRSGIFSPLRQYNEQFF

size: .
V: TRBV14
CDR3: CASSRGLGRVVTGGPFGANVLTF

size: .
V: TRBV9
CDR3: CASSARTGRENTEAFF

size: .
V: TRBV19
CDR3: CASNRGVNTEAFF

size: .
V: TRBV29-1
CDR3: CSVQPGQAPTLYTF

size: .
V: TRBV28
CDR3: CASSLGNRAVSNQPQHF

size: few
V: TRBV7-2
CDR3: CASRNPTSGTIIYEQYF

size: .
V: TRBV29-1
CDR3: CSVVDRSGGTEAFF

size: .
V: TRBV2
CDR3: CATPKGQIYGYTF

size: .
V: TRBV27
CDR3: CASSLGGGHGSEQFF

size: once
V: TRBV11-2
CDR3: CASSPRDSQETQYF

size: few
V: TRBV7-2
CDR3: CASSFNTGYGYTF

size: .
V: TRBV19
CDR3: CASRLAGRHGTDTQYF

size: .
V: TRBV10-1
CDR3: CASSETPLRQVRYNEQFF

size: once
V: TRBV30
CDR3: CAWKSQGAGGTNEKLFF

size: .
V: TRBV15
CDR3: CATSPGLESERQHF

size: .
V: TRBV19
CDR3: CASSMGLAANEQFF

size: few
V: TRBV2
CDR3: CASSQGIYQPQHF

size: .
V: TRBV18
CDR3: CASSKLEEQEAFF

size: once
V: TRBV29-1
CDR3: CSGITGPYTEAFF